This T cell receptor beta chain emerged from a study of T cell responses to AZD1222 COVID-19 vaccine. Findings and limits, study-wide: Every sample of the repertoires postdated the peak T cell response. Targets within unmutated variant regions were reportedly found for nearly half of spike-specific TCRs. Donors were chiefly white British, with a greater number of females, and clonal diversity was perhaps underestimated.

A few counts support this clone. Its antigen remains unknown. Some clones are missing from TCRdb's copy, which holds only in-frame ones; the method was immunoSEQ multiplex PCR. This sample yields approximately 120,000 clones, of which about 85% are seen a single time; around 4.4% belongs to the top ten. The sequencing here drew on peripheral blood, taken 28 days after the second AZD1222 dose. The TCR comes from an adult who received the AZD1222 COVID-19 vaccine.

This CDR3 reads CASSPFFAREGFGREQFF. The CDR3 DNA sequence: TGTGCCAGCAGCCCTTTTTTTGCCCGCGAGGGGTTTGGTAGGGAGCAGTTCTTC. The J gene is TRBJ2-1, the V gene TRBV11-2; D may be TRBD1 or TRBD2 (5 bases each). This CDR3 has 18 amino acids. Germline loops: CDR1 SGHAT, CDR2 FQNNGV. The germline V and J ends were trimmed by 5 bases and 10 bases, with 30 bases remaining between them.